These 12 T cell receptor beta chains were sequenced from one sample in a study of T cell repertoires in cytomegalovirus infection. MiXCR, run by TCRdb on the reads, gives a single entry per CDR3 protein. The profile shows roughly 500,000 distinct CDR3 sequences, more than 15% of them singletons. The sequencing sample was made of CD8+ T cells from PBMCs. The receptors here all came from a human donor in good health (CMV status not recorded). Some clones in this sample may be carry-over from other donors' samples.

At least ten counts were recorded for this clonotype. The V call is TRBV7-9, the J call TRBJ2-7; D is unresolved. The V and J ends lost 1 base and 6 bases respectively, with 7 bases between them. The germline gives CDR1 SEHNR, CDR2 FQNEAQ (reference sequence). This CDR3 region has 12 residues. CDR3: CASSLGRSEQYF. The CDR3 nucleotides are TGTGCCAGCAGCTTAGGGCGGAGCGAGCAGTACTTC.

Many counts were recorded for this clonotype. The chain employs TRBV28 and TRBJ2-7; weak D call: TRBD1 (6 bases). V was trimmed by 6 bases and J by 3 bases, leaving 30 bases between them. The germline V gene has CDR1 MDHEN and CDR2 SYDVKM. The CDR3 is made up of 19 amino acids. The CDR3 loop is CASRPWGLGAADLNYEQYF. CDR3 DNA: TGTGCCAGCAGGCCCTGGGGCCTGGGGGCGGCAGACTTAAACTACGAGCAGTACTTC.

This clonotype occurred a few times. The J gene is TRBJ2-3, the V gene TRBV12-3 or TRBV12-4, with 9 bases aligning to TRBD1. Unmatched junction bases numbered 9, after V lost 5 bases and J lost 12 bases. The CDR3 runs 13 residues. CDR3 nucleotide sequence: TGTGCCAGCAGTCCTTCGGGGGACAGGGCACAGTATTTT. Amino acid sequence: CASSPSGDRAQYF.

This chain links TRBV24-1 with TRBJ1-1, with unresolved D. Germline values: CDR1 KGHDR, CDR2 SFDVKD. The CDR3 is made up of 14 amino acids. V was shortened by 8 bases and J by 1 base, with 13 bases between the two germline ends. The CDR3 is CATTSGERNTEAFF. DNA of the CDR3: TGTGCCACCACGTCAGGTGAGAGGAACACTGAAGCTTTCTTT.

This clonotype was detected many times. The chain couples TRBV6-1 to TRBJ1-3; D is unresolved. Germline V lookup: CDR1 MNHNS, CDR2 SASEGT. V lost 1 base and J 0 bases, leaving 7 bases between the germline ends. This CDR3 has 15 residues. Written as DNA, the CDR3 is TGTGCCAGCAGTGAAGGGGAGTTCTCTGGAAACACCATATATTTT. This translates into CASSEGEFSGNTIYF.

This clonotype has at least ten counts. This chain joins TRBV14 and TRBJ2-1; D call uncertain. There are 13 residues in the CDR3. Trimming removed 1 base at V and 6 bases at J, with 7 bases between. The germline V gene has CDR1 SGHDN and CDR2 FVKESK. In DNA form, the CDR3 reads TGTGCCAGCAGCCAAGTGCTTGTCAATGAGCAGTTCTTC. Protein product: CASSQVLVNEQFF. The full variable domain, rest sourced from reference TRBV14 and TRBJ2-1, is EAGVTQFPSHSVIEKGQTVTLRCDPISGHDNLYWYRRVMGKEIKFLLHFVKESKQDESGMPNNRFLAERTGGTYSTLKVQPAELEDSGVYFCASSQVLVNEQFFGPGTRLTVL.

This clonotype was detected ten times or more. DNA for the CDR3: TGCAGTGCTAGAGTAAGTCCGCCGAGCTCCTACAATGAGCAGTTCTTC. Residues: CSARVSPPSSYNEQFF. The chain carries TRBV20-1 and TRBJ2-1; D ambiguous. The CDR3 is 16 residues long. The germline CDR1 and CDR2 sequences are DFQATT and SNEGSKA (reference sequence). The V end was cut by 1 base, the J end by 0 bases, with 13 bases between.

This clonotype was counted many times. The chain has TRBV28 and TRBJ1-5; D not certain. The CDR3 is 17 amino acids. Between the trimmed V and J ends, which lost 3 bases and 4 bases, there was a span of 19 bases. The germline V gene encodes CDR1 MDHEN and CDR2 SYDVKM. This chain's CDR3 is CASSFSPSTNLNQPQHF. The DNA for the CDR3 is TGTGCCAGCAGTTTTTCCCCCTCGACGAATTTAAATCAGCCCCAGCATTTT.

This clonotype was observed many times. This chain links TRBV7-9 with TRBJ1-1, with a possible D match to TRBD1 (6 bases). The CDR3 runs 14 residues. Trimming left V 5 bases short and J 4 bases short, with 14 bases between. Looked up from germline, CDR1 is SEHNR and CDR2 is FQNEAQ (reference sequence). In DNA, the CDR3 is TGTGCCAGCAGCAAGGGGGATCTAAGCACTGAAGCTTTCTTT. Its translation: CASSKGDLSTEAFF.

This clonotype was seen at least ten times. The chain links TRBV6-4 to TRBJ2-5; 7 bases align to TRBD2. Germline values: CDR1 MRHNA, CDR2 SNTAGT. CDR3 size: 15 residues. V was clipped by 0 bases and J by 4 bases; unmatched bases: 5. The CDR3 is CASSDSWGGRETQYF. The CDR3 DNA follows: TGTGCCAGCAGTGACTCCTGGGGCGGGAGAGAGACCCAGTACTTC.

This clonotype was detected a few times. The chain employs TRBV7-9 and TRBJ1-1; a weak D match, TRBD1 (5 bases). Germline V CDR1 and CDR2: SEHNR, FQNEAQ (reference sequence). The V and J ends lost 5 bases and 5 bases respectively, with 18 bases between them. This CDR3 has 15 residues. The CDR3 sequence is CASSPPVRAGTEAFF. In nucleotides, the CDR3 is TGTGCCAGCAGCCCCCCCGTGAGGGCAGGGACTGAAGCTTTCTTT.

With respect to this clonotype: With a much larger clone just one base away, this may be a read error. J is TRBJ2-7 and V is TRBV7-6, with 9 positions matching TRBD1. There are 14 residues in the CDR3. Germline V gene sequence: CDR1 SGHVS, CDR2 FNYEAQ. Here the CDR3 reads CASSPGTGYYEHYF. In DNA form, the CDR3 reads TGTGCCAGCAGCCCGGGGACAGGGTACTACGAGCATTACTTC. Full variable domain (rest looked up from reference TRBV7-6 and TRBJ2-7): GAGVSQSPRYKVTKRGQDVALRCDPISGHVSLYWYRQALGQGPEFLTYFNYEAQQDKSGLPNDRFSAERPEGSISTLTIQRTEQRDSAMYRCASSPGTGYYEHYFGPGTRLTVT.